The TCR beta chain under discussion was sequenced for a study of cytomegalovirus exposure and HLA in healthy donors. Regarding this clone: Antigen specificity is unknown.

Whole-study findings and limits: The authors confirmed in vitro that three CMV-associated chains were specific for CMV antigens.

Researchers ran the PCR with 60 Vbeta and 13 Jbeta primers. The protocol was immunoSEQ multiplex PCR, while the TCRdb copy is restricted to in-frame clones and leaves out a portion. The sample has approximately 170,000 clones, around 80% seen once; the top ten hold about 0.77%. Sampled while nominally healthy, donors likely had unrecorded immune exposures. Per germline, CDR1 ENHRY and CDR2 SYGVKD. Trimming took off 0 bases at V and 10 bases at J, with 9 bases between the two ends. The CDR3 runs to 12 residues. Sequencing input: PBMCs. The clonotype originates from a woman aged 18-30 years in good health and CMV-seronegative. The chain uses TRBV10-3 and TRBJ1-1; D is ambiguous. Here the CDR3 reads CAISESAAGAFF. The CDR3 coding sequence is TGTGCCATCAGTGAGTCAGCGGCGGGAGCTTTCTTT.